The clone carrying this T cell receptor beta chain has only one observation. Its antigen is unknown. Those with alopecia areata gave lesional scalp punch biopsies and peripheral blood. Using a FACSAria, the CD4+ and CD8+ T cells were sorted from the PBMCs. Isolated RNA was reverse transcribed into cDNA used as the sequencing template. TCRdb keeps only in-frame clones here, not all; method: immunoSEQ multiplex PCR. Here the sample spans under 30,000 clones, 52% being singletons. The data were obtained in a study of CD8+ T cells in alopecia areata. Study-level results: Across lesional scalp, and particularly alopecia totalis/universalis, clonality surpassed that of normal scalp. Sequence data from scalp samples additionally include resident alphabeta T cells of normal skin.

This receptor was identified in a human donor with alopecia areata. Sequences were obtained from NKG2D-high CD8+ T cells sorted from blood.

CDR3 protein: CASSAVAGADTQYF. CDR3 nucleotides: TGTGCCAGCAGTGCAGTAGCGGGAGCAGATACGCAGTATTTT. The V gene is TRBV2, the J gene TRBJ2-3; 9 bases map to TRBD2. The V and J ends lost 4 bases and 4 bases, in that order; junction bases with no gene match: 3. CDR3 length: 14 amino acids. Germline loops: CDR1 SNHLY, CDR2 FYNNEI.